This is a list of T cell receptor beta chains from one sample in a study of blood T cells in healthy people across ages. MiXCR, applied by TCRdb to the 5' RACE reads, yields one record per CDR3 protein. The sample lists around 690,000 distinct CDR3 sequences; approximately 59% were seen once. The material sequenced was blood. These receptors were taken from a man between 60 and 75 years old in good health. Both conserved end residues are part of each CDR3. Each record gives: clone size, V gene, J gene, D gene, CDR3 protein, CDR3 DNA. The D gene is left open where the match is weak. Size is stated for part of the rows, as once, few or many counts, or as a class when the clone is expanded.

-,TRBV3-1,TRBJ2-5,-,CASSYRRGSGSPQYF,TGTGCCAGCAGCTACCGTCGGGGCAGTGGGAGTCCCCAGTACTTC
few,TRBV4-2,TRBJ2-7,-,CASSQDRDAYEQYF,TGTGCCAGCAGCCAAGATCGGGACGCCTACGAGCAGTACTTC
-,TRBV12-3/TRBV12-4,TRBJ1-2,-,CASSETGGLYGYTF,TGTGCCAGCAGCGAAACCGGGGGTCTCTATGGCTACACCTTC
-,TRBV4-1,TRBJ1-2,TRBD1,CASSTQGGMNYGYTF,TGCGCCAGCAGCACCCAGGGGGGGATGAACTATGGCTACACCTTC
-,TRBV20-1,TRBJ2-3,-,CSASMADTQYF,TGCAGTGCTAGTATGGCAGATACGCAGTATTTT
-,TRBV5-6,TRBJ2-3,-,CASSLAVGGFSTDTQYF,TGTGCCAGCAGCTTGGCCGTGGGGGGCTTTAGCACAGATACGCAGTATTTT
-,TRBV20-1,TRBJ1-2,TRBD1,CSARERGTVNYGYTF,TGCAGTGCTAGAGAAAGGGGGACAGTGAACTATGGCTACACCTTC
-,TRBV20-1,TRBJ2-1,-,CSARLGAGGFYNEQFF,TGCAGTGCTAGATTGGGGGCAGGAGGCTTCTACAATGAGCAGTTCTTC
few,TRBV28,TRBJ2-5,TRBD1,CASSKQGAAETQYF,TGTGCCAGCAGTAAACAGGGGGCTGCAGAGACCCAGTACTTC
-,TRBV12-3/TRBV12-4,TRBJ2-3,-,CASSLIAQGTDTQYF,TGTGCCAGCAGTTTAATCGCCCAGGGCACAGATACGCAGTATTTT
-,TRBV7-2,TRBJ2-7,TRBD1,CASSRQGGGYEQYF,TGTGCCAGCAGTAGACAGGGGGGTGGCTACGAGCAGTACTTC
-,TRBV5-1,TRBJ2-1,TRBD2,CASSSCGGAANEQFF,TGCGCCAGCAGCTCATGCGGGGGGGCCGCAAATGAGCAGTTCTTC
-,TRBV2,TRBJ2-4,TRBD2,CASSELTGRVIQYF,TGTGCCAGCAGTGAACTGACCGGGAGGGTCATTCAGTACTTC
once,TRBV14,TRBJ2-1,-,CASSQEVPQQFF,TGTGCCAGCAGCCAAGAGGTCCCCCAGCAGTTCTTC
-,TRBV24-1,TRBJ2-3,-,CATSGQEKGTDTQYF,TGTGCCACCAGTGGTCAGGAGAAGGGCACAGATACGCAGTATTTT
-,TRBV12-3/TRBV12-4,TRBJ2-1,-,CASRSQGGEQFF,TGTGCCAGCAGGTCCCAGGGTGGTGAGCAGTTCTTC
-,TRBV7-2,TRBJ2-3,-,CASSLGGGPWKPDTQYF,TGTGCCAGCAGCTTAGGGGGGGGGCCGTGGAAGCCAGATACGCAGTATTTT
-,TRBV4-1,TRBJ2-7,-,CASSQPREGPQYF,TGCGCCAGCAGCCAACCCCGCGAAGGGCCCCAGTACTTC
once,TRBV9,TRBJ2-1,TRBD2,CASSPRTSGANEQFF,TGTGCCAGCAGCCCCAGGACTAGCGGGGCTAATGAGCAGTTCTTC
-,TRBV5-1,TRBJ2-5,TRBD1,CASSLKVTGGMGQETQYF,TGCGCCAGCAGCTTAAAAGTGACAGGGGGCATGGGGCAAGAGACCCAGTACTTC
-,TRBV20-1,TRBJ2-7,TRBD2,CSARLSAGGRSDEQYF,TGCAGTGCTAGGCTATCAGCGGGGGGGAGGTCAGACGAGCAGTACTTC
few,TRBV10-3,TRBJ1-2,TRBD1,CAITRDRGPYGYTF,TGTGCCATCACCCGGGACAGGGGGCCCTATGGCTACACCTTC
-,TRBV7-2,TRBJ2-7,-,CASSLWTVSYEQYF,TGTGCCAGCAGCCTCTGGACAGTCTCCTACGAGCAGTACTTC
-,TRBV20-1,TRBJ2-7,-,CSVGRNSYEQYF,TGCAGTGTGGGCAGAAACTCCTACGAGCAGTACTTC
few,TRBV5-1,TRBJ2-7,-,CASSLGQDYYEQYF,TGCGCCAGCAGCTTGGGACAGGACTACTACGAGCAGTACTTC
-,TRBV18,TRBJ2-1,-,CASSQGQGLTYNEQFF,TGTGCCAGCTCACAAGGACAGGGACTAACCTACAATGAGCAGTTCTTC
-,TRBV29-1,TRBJ2-6,TRBD1,CSVLAGTGVSGANVLTF,TGCAGCGTTCTCGCCGGGACAGGGGTCTCTGGGGCCAACGTCCTGACTTTC
-,TRBV5-1,TRBJ2-1,-,CASSTEGISYNEQFF,TGCGCCAGCAGCACGGAGGGCATCTCCTACAATGAGCAGTTCTTC
few,TRBV4-2,TRBJ1-2,TRBD1,CASSPRQGDFYGYTF,TGTGCCAGCAGCCCTCGACAGGGCGATTTCTATGGCTACACCTTC
-,TRBV29-1,TRBJ2-1,-,CSVLRRNSPLYNEQFF,TGCAGCGTTCTTAGGCGGAATTCTCCCTTATACAATGAGCAGTTCTTC
-,TRBV29-1,TRBJ2-3,-,CSVEVVADTQYF,TGCAGCGTTGAAGTAGTGGCAGATACGCAGTATTTT
few,TRBV7-2,TRBJ2-7,-,CASSSSKFRGDNYEQYF,TGTGCCAGCAGCTCCAGTAAGTTCCGGGGGGACAACTACGAGCAGTACTTC
-,TRBV3-1,TRBJ1-1,TRBD1,CASSPRAGQGALEAFF,TGTGCCAGCAGCCCCCGGGCAGGACAGGGGGCCTTAGAAGCTTTCTTT
few,TRBV7-2,TRBJ2-5,TRBD2,CASSFGPSGVGGTQYF,TGTGCCAGCAGCTTTGGTCCTAGCGGGGTCGGTGGGACCCAGTACTTC
-,TRBV7-6,TRBJ2-1,-,CASSLGTAGRGIAAYNEQFF,TGTGCCAGCAGCTTAGGGACGGCGGGCAGGGGAATTGCTGCCTACAATGAGCAGTTCTTC
-,TRBV5-1,TRBJ2-3,-,CASSRTSPSTDTQYF,TGCGCCAGCAGCAGGACAAGTCCTAGCACAGATACGCAGTATTTT
-,TRBV24-1,TRBJ2-7,TRBD1,CAAPPWTGFYEQYF,TGTGCCGCACCACCCTGGACAGGCTTCTACGAGCAGTACTTC
once,TRBV20-1,TRBJ2-7,-,CSARESGEAYEQYF,TGCAGTGCTAGAGAGTCAGGCGAGGCCTACGAGCAGTACTTC
-,TRBV11-2,TRBJ2-2,TRBD1,CASSLGPRQGTTGELFF,TGTGCCAGCAGCTTAGGACCAAGACAGGGGACCACCGGGGAGCTGTTTTTT
few,TRBV5-1,TRBJ2-7,TRBD1,CASTPTGTTYEQYF,TGCGCCAGCACCCCGACAGGGACGACCTACGAGCAGTACTTC